One and the same sample provided the 32 T cell receptor beta chains below, sequenced in a study of cytomegalovirus exposure and HLA in healthy donors. The assay was immunoSEQ multiplex PCR, and TCRdb's table has in-frame clones only and misses some. Among some 170,000 clones listed, approximately 80% were seen once. The sequenced sample was PBMCs. Receptors were obtained from a man aged 25 to 45 in good health and CMV-seropositive.

The CDR3 bases are TGTGCCAGCAGTGAAGGTAACCTCGCGTTGACGCGGGGTGAGCAGTACTTC. Translation gives CASSEGNLALTRGEQYF. V and J are TRBV6-1 and TRBJ2-5, with D possibly matching TRBD2 (6 bases). V was shortened by 1 base and J by 11 bases, with 26 bases between the two germline ends. Per germline, CDR1 MNHNS and CDR2 SASEGT. The CDR3 spans 17 residues.

The chain combines TRBV9 with TRBJ2-1, with TRBD2 identical over 12 bases. The CDR3 length is 15 residues. V lost 0 bases and J lost 10; bases outside the gene matches: 5. CDR1 SGDLS and CDR2 YYNGEE come from the germline V gene. In nucleotides, the CDR3 is TGTGCCAGCAGCGTAGAGGCTAGCGGGGGGGAGGAGCAGTTCTTC. Encoded protein: CASSVEASGGEEQFF.

V gene TRBV6-6 combines with J gene TRBJ1-1, with a weak D call TRBD1 (5 bases). Trimming took off 2 bases at V and 3 bases at J, with 7 bases between the two ends. The CDR3 consists of 13 residues. Germline V gives CDR1 MNHNY, CDR2 SVGAGI (reference sequence). The CDR3 loop is CASSYGGDTEAFF. The CDR3 DNA reads as TGTGCCAGCAGTTACGGAGGGGACACTGAAGCTTTCTTT.

This clone was seen only once. V usage is TRBV4-1 and J usage is TRBJ2-3; 8 positions agree with TRBD2. CDR3 size: 19 residues. The ends lost 0 bases at V and 3 bases at J; junction bases unmatched: 14. The V gene's germline CDR1 is MGHRA and CDR2 YSYEKL. The CDR3 sequence: CASSQDDVIGLARTDTQYF. The CDR3 DNA follows: TGCGCCAGCAGCCAAGACGACGTTATTGGACTAGCCAGGACAGATACGCAGTATTTT.

The chain recombines TRBV7-2 with TRBJ2-3; D is unclear. V was clipped by 0 bases and J by 3 bases, with 4 bases between them. The length of the CDR3 is 13 residues. The germline gives CDR1 SGHTA, CDR2 FQGNSA. CDR3 in amino acids: CASSLAETDTQYF. CDR3 bases: TGTGCCAGCAGCTTAGCGGAGACAGATACGCAGTATTTT.

The genes are TRBV5-1 and TRBJ2-7, with TRBD1 as a possible D gene (5 bases). The V end lost 8 bases, the J end lost 1 base, and 13 bases lay between the germline ends. CDR1 is SGHRS, CDR2 YFSETQ, per germline. CDR3 length: 13 amino acids. CDR3 amino acids: CASSNQGSYEQYF. CDR3 DNA sequence: TGCGCCAGTAGCAATCAGGGATCCTACGAGCAGTACTTC.

The V and J genes are TRBV5-1 and TRBJ2-1; D is possibly TRBD1 (8 bases). There are 15 residues in the CDR3. V dropped 8 bases and J dropped 5 bases, with 20 bases sitting between them. CDR1 is SGHRS and CDR2 is YFSETQ in the germline V gene. CDR3: CARLPGGQEHNEQFF. The CDR3 coding sequence is TGCGCCAGACTACCGGGGGGACAGGAGCACAATGAGCAGTTCTTC.

The rearrangement joins TRBV18 to TRBJ1-2; tentative D call: TRBD1 (6 bases). Trimming removed 3 bases at V and 6 bases at J, with 17 bases between. The germline gives CDR1 KGHSH, CDR2 LQKENI. There are 15 residues in the CDR3. The CDR3 nucleotides are TGTGCCAGCTCACCGAACCAGGAACAGGGAAATGGCTACACCTTC. Its protein product is CASSPNQEQGNGYTF.

The chain is built from TRBV29-1 and TRBJ1-2; no definite D call. In germline, CDR1 is SQVTM, CDR2 ANQGSEA. CDR3 length: 11 residues. V shed 4 bases and J shed 4 bases, with 7 bases lying between them. Here the CDR3 DNA reads TGCAGCGTTGCGGAGGGCTATGGCTACACCTTC. Amino acid sequence: CSVAEGYGYTF. The full variable domain, completed using reference TRBV29-1 and TRBJ1-2, is SAVISQKPSRDICQRGTSLTIQCQVDSQVTMMFWYRQQPGQSLTLIATANQGSEATYESGFVIDKFPISRPNLTFSTLTVSNMSPEDSSIYLCSVAEGYGYTFGSGTRLTVV.

J is TRBJ2-5 and V is TRBV10-1; TRBD1 matches at 7 bases. Germline CDR1 is WNHNN and CDR2 is SYGVQD (reference sequence). After removal of 4 bases from V and 7 bases from J, the junction contained 9 bases not matched to a gene. This CDR3 has 14 residues. In nucleotides, the CDR3 is TGCGCCAGCAGTGGAGACAGGGCCCGAGGGACCCAGTACTTC. Its translation: CASSGDRARGTQYF.

The J gene is TRBJ2-7, the V gene TRBV5-6; no clear D. V lost 4 bases and J lost 4, with 9 bases in between. Germline lookup yields CDR1 SGHDT and CDR2 YYEEEE. This CDR3 region has 12 residues. The CDR3 region has the DNA TGTGCCAGCAGCCGCCGCGGATACGAGCAGTACTTC. Encoded protein: CASSRRGYEQYF.

In its sample, this clone was seen once. J is TRBJ1-5 and V is TRBV19; D unclear. Germline CDR1 is LNHDA and CDR2 is SQIVND (reference sequence). There are 15 residues in the CDR3. Trimming shortened V by 4 bases and J by 0 bases, and 10 bases separated the two germline ends. The CDR3 here is CASSSSPYSNQPQHF. The CDR3 DNA reads TGTGCCAGTAGTAGCAGTCCGTATAGCAATCAGCCCCAGCATTTT.

The chain is built from TRBV2 and TRBJ1-1; TRBD1 matches 7 bases. V lost 6 bases, J lost 2 bases, and 15 bases stayed unmatched. The CDR3 is 17 residues long. Germline V lookup: CDR1 SNHLY, CDR2 FYNNEI. The CDR3 sequence: CASRLQGMRAGNTEAFF. The DNA of the CDR3 is TGTGCCAGCAGATTACAGGGGATGCGGGCTGGTAACACTGAAGCTTTCTTT.

The chain uses TRBV27 and TRBJ2-3; 13 bases agree with TRBD2. The CDR3 length is 16 residues. In germline, CDR1 is MNHEY, CDR2 SMNVEV (reference sequence). The V segment lost 5 bases and the J segment 1 base; nucleotides outside the gene matches: 3. The CDR3 is CASSVGTSGGTDTQYF. The CDR3 DNA reads TGTGCCAGCAGTGTAGGGACTAGCGGGGGCACAGATACGCAGTATTTT.

The chain couples TRBV9 to TRBJ2-5, with 9 bases aligning to TRBD2. Germline CDR1 is SGDLS and CDR2 is YYNGEE. The CDR3 has 17 residues. The V gene end was trimmed by 4 bases and the J gene end by 0 bases; junction bases not matched to a gene: 10. The CDR3 nucleotides read TGTGCCAGCAGCCCCCGGGGGCGGGGGGGGAACCAAGAGACCCAGTACTTC. Translating gives CASSPRGRGGNQETQYF.

The rearrangement links TRBV19 to TRBJ1-2; tentatively, D is TRBD1 (5 bases). There are 13 residues in the CDR3. Trimming took off 6 bases at V and 4 bases at J, with 12 bases between the two ends. Germline lookup yields CDR1 LNHDA and CDR2 SQIVND (reference sequence). The CDR3 nucleotides are TGTGCCAGTAGGCTGGGGCAGTCCTATGGCTACACCTTC. Protein product: CASRLGQSYGYTF.

This rearrangement joins TRBV4-3 to TRBJ2-2; a weak D match, TRBD1 (6 bases). Trimming removed 3 bases from V and 4 bases from J, with 12 bases in between. The CDR3 is made up of 15 amino acids. In germline, CDR1 is LGHNA, CDR2 YSLEER. The CDR3 sequence is CASSHSGAPTGELFF. The CDR3 DNA reads TGCGCCAGCAGCCACTCAGGGGCTCCCACCGGGGAGCTGTTTTTT.

The V call is TRBV11-2, the J call TRBJ2-7; TRBD1 matches at 10 bases. The germline gives CDR1 SGHAT, CDR2 FQNNGV. J was trimmed by 9 bases and V by 6 bases; bases with no gene match: 20. The CDR3 contains 17 residues. This CDR3 is CASSQIPRTGGTVGQYF. CDR3 sequence (DNA): TGTGCCAGCAGTCAAATCCCCAGGACAGGGGGGACCGTGGGGCAGTACTTC.

This clone turned up a few times. This chain links TRBV6-4 with TRBJ1-5, with D uncertain. The germline V gene encodes CDR1 MRHNA and CDR2 SNTAGT. Trimming took off 4 bases at V and 2 bases at J, with 9 bases between the two ends. The CDR3 is made up of 14 amino acids. CDR3 sequence reads: CASSAGSGNQPQHF. DNA of the CDR3: TGTGCCAGCAGTGCCGGGAGTGGCAATCAGCCCCAGCATTTT.

The rearrangement uses TRBV6-6 and TRBJ2-5; the D is unclear. The germline V gene encodes CDR1 MNHNY and CDR2 SVGAGI (reference sequence). CDR3 size: 14 residues. The V end was cut by 7 bases, the J end by 5 bases, with 17 bases between. The CDR3 region is CASTHRVKRETQYF. CDR3 nucleotide sequence: TGTGCCAGCACCCACCGCGTAAAACGGGAGACCCAGTACTTC.

To note about this clone: A junction boundary mismatches the germline segment, possibly from a read error. The genes are TRBV7-7 and TRBJ2-5; TRBD2 matches at 9 bases. Germline V lookup: CDR1 SSHAT, CDR2 FNYEAQ (reference sequence). The CDR3 length is 15 residues. As DNA, the CDR3 is TGTGCTAGCAGCTTAAGGCGGGGGGGTGGAGAGACCCAGTACTTC. It translates to CASSLRRGGGETQYF.

V and J are TRBV5-6 and TRBJ2-1; TRBD1 agrees at 9 bases. This CDR3 is built from 14 residues. V was clipped by 4 bases and J by 9 bases; unmatched bases: 8. Germline CDR1 is SGHDT and CDR2 is YYEEEE. The CDR3 loop reads CASSQNRGLGEQFF. CDR3 sequence (DNA): TGTGCCAGCAGCCAAAACAGGGGGCTCGGTGAGCAGTTCTTC.

V is TRBV5-1 and J is TRBJ2-3; D unclear. The CDR3 is 14 residues long. The germline V and J ends were trimmed by 2 bases and 4 bases, with 11 bases remaining between them. Germline V gives CDR1 SGHRS, CDR2 YFSETQ. In DNA form, the CDR3 reads TGCGCCAGCAGCTTAGGCCAGCAGGCAGATACGCAGTATTTT. Residues: CASSLGQQADTQYF.

The gene calls are TRBV5-6 and TRBJ2-7, with 8 bases that match TRBD1. Trimming removed 4 bases from V and 2 bases from J; junction bases left unmatched: 5. The germline V gene encodes CDR1 SGHDT and CDR2 YYEEEE. The CDR3 length is 14 residues. CDR3 DNA sequence: TGTGCCAGCAGCCCGGACAGGGAAGCCTACGAGCAGTACTTC. It codes for CASSPDREAYEQYF.

CDR3 sequence reads: CASSHGQGAVGTF. The CDR3 DNA sequence: TGCGCCAGCAGCCACGGACAGGGGGCGGTTGGGACCTTC. The chain combines TRBV4-1 with TRBJ1-2, with 11 positions matching TRBD1. The J segment lost 14 bases and the V segment lost 3 bases, leaving 8 bases of the junction unmatched. The CDR3 has 13 residues. Germline V gene data show CDR1 as MGHRA and CDR2 as YSYEKL.

CDR3 nucleotide sequence: TGTGCCAGCAGCTTTCGAGATGCGGGGACAGGGACCTACGAGCAGTACTTC. The encoded protein is CASSFRDAGTGTYEQYF. The gene calls are TRBV7-2 and TRBJ2-7; 9 bases are a match to TRBD1. Trimming at V came to 3 bases and at J to 2 bases, leaving 11 bases not matched to a gene. This CDR3 contains 17 residues. Germline lookup yields CDR1 SGHTA and CDR2 FQGNSA. Complete variable domain (other parts from reference TRBV7-2 and TRBJ2-7): GAGVSQSPSNKVTEKGKDVELRCDPISGHTALYWYRQSLGQGLEFLIYFQGNSAPDKSGLPSDRFSAERTGGSVSTLTIQRTQQEDSAVYLCASSFRDAGTGTYEQYFGPGTRLTVT.

V and J are TRBV5-6 and TRBJ1-1, with 8 bases fitting TRBD1. CDR1 is SGHDT and CDR2 is YYEEEE in the germline V gene. The CDR3 has 14 amino acids. Unmatched junction bases numbered 6, after V lost 2 bases and J lost 6 bases. CDR3 loop: CASSFLDRGPEAFF. The CDR3 DNA reads TGTGCCAGCAGCTTTTTAGACAGGGGTCCTGAAGCTTTCTTT.

V gene TRBV10-3 combines with J gene TRBJ2-1; 7 nucleotides align to TRBD1. Germline trimming cut 3 bases from V and 4 bases from J; bases unmatched to any gene: 9. This CDR3 has 16 amino acids. Germline loops: CDR1 ENHRY, CDR2 SYGVKD. The CDR3 here is CAISETTGKVYNEQFF. DNA of the CDR3: TGTGCCATCAGTGAAACGACAGGGAAGGTATACAATGAGCAGTTCTTC.

The rearrangement links TRBV15 to TRBJ2-2; D may be TRBD1 (6 bases). Germline lookup yields CDR1 LNHNV and CDR2 YYDKDF (reference sequence). The CDR3 totals 15 residues. V was shortened by 3 bases and J by 5 bases, with 13 bases between the two germline ends. The CDR3 DNA reads as TGTGCCACCAGCAGGGGGGCCCCTTCGACCGGGGAGCTGTTTTTT. Translated: CATSRGAPSTGELFF.

Comment on this clone: Within the sample, other DNA sequences also encode this same CDR3. The J gene is TRBJ2-7, the V gene TRBV6-5, with 8 bases matching TRBD1. Germline V CDR1 and CDR2: MNHEY, SVGAGI. V gave up 8 bases and J gave up 4 bases; unmatched junction bases: 13. The CDR3 has 15 residues. Here the CDR3 reads CASSYSGQGAYEQYF. The DNA for the CDR3 is TGTGCCAGCTCCTACTCGGGGCAGGGGGCGTACGAGCAGTACTTC.

This chain joins TRBV21-1 and TRBJ1-1. TRBV21-1 is a recognized pseudogene. The CDR3 loop spans 14 amino acids. The CDR3 is CASRKAGGVAEAFF. The CDR3 bases are TGTGCCAGCAGGAAAGCCGGAGGGGTCGCTGAAGCTTTCTTT.

The J gene is TRBJ2-5, the V gene TRBV4-1, with TRBD1 matching over 8 bases. CDR3 length: 15 residues. Germline loops: CDR1 MGHRA, CDR2 YSYEKL. Germline trimming cut 3 bases from V and 5 bases from J; bases unmatched to any gene: 8. The CDR3 loop is CASSHRQGLSETQYF. In nucleotides, the CDR3 is TGCGCCAGCAGCCATCGACAGGGGCTCTCGGAGACCCAGTACTTC.